This T cell receptor (beta chain) originates from a study of identical twins. Notes on the study in general: Sequences that were beta out-of-frame showed weaker excess twin sharing.

As concerns this clonotype: The antigen is not known.

TCRdb independently ran MiXCR on the 5' RACE reads; one entry per CDR3 protein. The repertoire has 250,000 or so distinct CDR3 sequences, about 8% of them found once; the top ten carry over 2.5%. This CDR3 has 16 amino acids. V lost 6 bases and J lost 1, with 15 bases in between. Germline CDR1 reads MNHEY; CDR2 reads SMNVEV (reference sequence). This sample also belongs to another study, concerning yellow fever vaccine responses in identical twins.

The chain uses TRBV27 and TRBJ2-2; D uncertain. Material: CD8+ T cells sorted from blood. This TCR was recovered from a woman between 18 and 29 years old in good health. The CDR3 nucleotides read TGTGCCAGCAGCGGATTCCTCTCCGTGAACACCGGGGAGCTGTTTTTT. Protein: CASSGFLSVNTGELFF.